These T cell receptor beta chains were read from a single sample in a study of shared clonotypes between healthy human individuals. Only in-frame clones appear in the TCRdb table, and some are missing; sequencing was by immunoSEQ multiplex PCR. The sample includes 190,000 or so clones, 66% seen only once; the top ten take 8.5% to 12%. The sequencing input was memory CD4+ T cells sorted from blood. The receptor source for this set is a man aged 25-45 years in good health. Both conserved end residues are part of each CDR3. A D gene is named only where the DNA matches it firmly. Clone size appears in some rows only: once, few, many, or a class for an expanded clone.

j_call: TRBJ2-5; v_call: TRBV29-1; d_call: .; clone_size: .; cdr3_aa: CSVERVETQYF; cdr3_nt: TGCAGCGTTGAAAGAGTAGAGACCCAGTACTTC
j_call: TRBJ2-3; v_call: TRBV10-1; d_call: TRBD2; clone_size: many; cdr3_aa: CASSGTSGRDTQYF; cdr3_nt: TGCGCCAGCAGTGGGACTAGCGGGAGGGATACGCAGTATTTT
j_call: TRBJ2-1; v_call: TRBV29-1; d_call: TRBD2; clone_size: .; cdr3_aa: CSVVVPLAGQYNEQFF; cdr3_nt: TGCAGCGTTGTGGTCCCGCTAGCGGGACAATACAATGAGCAGTTCTTC
j_call: TRBJ2-7; v_call: TRBV10-3; d_call: .; clone_size: few; cdr3_aa: CAISDLTYEQYF; cdr3_nt: TGTGCCATCAGTGACTTGACCTACGAGCAGTACTTC
j_call: TRBJ2-1; v_call: TRBV28; d_call: TRBD2; clone_size: .; cdr3_aa: CASRGSGVSGREQFF; cdr3_nt: TGTGCCAGCAGGGGAAGCGGGGTCTCCGGGCGTGAGCAGTTCTTC
j_call: TRBJ2-3; v_call: TRBV9; d_call: TRBD2; clone_size: .; cdr3_aa: CASSVEAGATDTQYF; cdr3_nt: TGTGCCAGCAGCGTAGAAGCGGGAGCAACAGATACGCAGTATTTT
j_call: TRBJ2-2; v_call: TRBV4-3; d_call: .; clone_size: .; cdr3_aa: CASSRENTGELFF; cdr3_nt: TGCGCCAGCAGCCGAGAAAACACCGGGGAGCTGTTTTTT
j_call: TRBJ2-1; v_call: TRBV15; d_call: .; clone_size: once; cdr3_aa: CATSPSVYNEQFF; cdr3_nt: TGTGCCACGAGCCCTAGCGTCTACAATGAGCAGTTCTTC
j_call: TRBJ2-5; v_call: TRBV7-9; d_call: TRBD1; clone_size: .; cdr3_aa: CASSLAPGQEYF; cdr3_nt: TGTGCCAGCAGCTTAGCCCCGGGACAGGAGTACTTC
j_call: TRBJ2-7; v_call: TRBV18; d_call: TRBD1; clone_size: .; cdr3_aa: CASSPADREGEQYF; cdr3_nt: TGTGCCAGCTCACCAGCGGACAGGGAAGGCGAGCAGTACTTC
j_call: TRBJ2-4; v_call: TRBV5-1; d_call: .; clone_size: .; cdr3_aa: CASSRLGRGVGENIQYF; cdr3_nt: TGCGCCAGCTCAAGACTAGGAAGGGGAGTAGGGGAAAACATTCAGTACTTC
j_call: TRBJ2-7; v_call: TRBV5-1; d_call: .; clone_size: few; cdr3_aa: CASSTDASSYEQYF; cdr3_nt: TGCGCCAGCTCAACCGACGCGAGCTCCTACGAGCAGTACTTC
j_call: TRBJ2-3; v_call: TRBV5-4; d_call: .; clone_size: .; cdr3_aa: CASSLEGTDTQYF; cdr3_nt: TGTGCCAGCAGCTTGGAGGGAACAGATACGCAGTATTTT
j_call: TRBJ1-2; v_call: TRBV5-4; d_call: .; clone_size: .; cdr3_aa: CASSPGTPRYGYTF; cdr3_nt: TGTGCCAGCAGCCCAGGCACGCCTAGGTATGGCTACACCTTC
j_call: TRBJ1-2; v_call: TRBV5-1; d_call: TRBD1; clone_size: few; cdr3_aa: CASSLGGQGVNGYTF; cdr3_nt: TGCGCCAGCAGCTTGGGGGGACAGGGTGTTAATGGCTACACCTTC
j_call: TRBJ1-5; v_call: TRBV25-1; d_call: TRBD1; clone_size: .; cdr3_aa: CASSEGGQGAGEPQHF; cdr3_nt: TGTGCCAGCAGTGAAGGGGGACAGGGCGCGGGGGAGCCCCAGCATTTT
j_call: TRBJ2-7; v_call: TRBV5-4; d_call: .; clone_size: .; cdr3_aa: CASSYGKGVYEQYF; cdr3_nt: TGTGCCAGCAGCTACGGGAAGGGGGTCTACGAGCAGTACTTC
j_call: TRBJ2-5; v_call: TRBV29-1; d_call: .; clone_size: .; cdr3_aa: CSVGEGARETQYF; cdr3_nt: TGCAGCGTTGGGGAAGGGGCGAGGGAGACCCAGTACTTC
j_call: TRBJ2-1; v_call: TRBV5-4; d_call: TRBD2; clone_size: .; cdr3_aa: CASSLGGLAGRNEQFF; cdr3_nt: TGTGCCAGCAGCTTGGGGGGACTAGCGGGAAGGAATGAGCAGTTCTTC
j_call: TRBJ2-3; v_call: TRBV20-1; d_call: TRBD2; clone_size: .; cdr3_aa: CSVLIAGGLNF; cdr3_nt: TGCAGTGTTCTCATTGCGGGAGGGCTGAATTTT
j_call: TRBJ2-2; v_call: TRBV30; d_call: TRBD1; clone_size: .; cdr3_aa: CALLSQGAFTGELFF; cdr3_nt: TGTGCCCTTTTGAGTCAGGGGGCGTTTACCGGGGAGCTGTTTTTT
j_call: TRBJ2-7; v_call: TRBV5-1; d_call: .; clone_size: few; cdr3_aa: CASSLDGTSLYEQYF; cdr3_nt: TGCGCCAGCAGCTTGGATGGGACATCCCTTTACGAGCAGTACTTC